This entry lists 9 T cell receptor beta chains sequenced from one sample in a study of blood T cell repertoires in COVID-19. The table came from immunoSEQ multiplex PCR; TCRdb's copy has only in-frame clones and leaves some out. Of around 180,000 clones listed, approximately 79% are singletons. The specimen was peripheral blood. These receptors came from a man aged 55 to 70 with active or convalescent COVID-19.

V and J are TRBV9 and TRBJ2-5; D might be TRBD2 (5 bases). The CDR3 has 16 amino acids. In germline, CDR1 is SGDLS, CDR2 YYNGEE. Trimming took off 2 bases at V and 3 bases at J, with 17 bases between the two ends. The CDR3 sequence: CASSVDPAGLKETQYF. The CDR3 nucleotides are TGTGCCAGCAGCGTCGACCCCGCGGGCCTCAAAGAGACCCAGTACTTC.

The chain has TRBV28 and TRBJ1-4, with TRBD1 as a possible D gene (6 bases). V shed 10 bases and J shed 10 bases, with 25 bases lying between them. The CDR3 is made up of 15 amino acids. The germline gives CDR1 MDHEN, CDR2 SYDVKM. This CDR3 is CAIWGGRGLEGKLFF. CDR3 coding DNA: TGTGCCATCTGGGGGGGACGGGGGCTAGAGGGAAAACTGTTTTTT.

The V call is TRBV13, the J call TRBJ2-7, with 8 bases matching TRBD2. The CDR3 is 16 residues long. Germline V CDR1 and CDR2: PRHDT, FYEKMQ (reference sequence). V shed 0 bases and J 6 bases; nucleotides not matched to a gene: 10. The CDR3 region is CASSLGGWLAGPEQYF. The CDR3 DNA is TGTGCCAGCAGCTTAGGTGGGTGGCTAGCGGGTCCCGAGCAGTACTTC.

For the CDR3, the DNA is TGTGCCAGCAGCTTAGTCCCCCAGGGGACTAGCGTCTCCAATGAGCAGTTCTTC. It specifies CASSLVPQGTSVSNEQFF. The chain has TRBV7-8 and TRBJ2-1; 10 bases are a match to TRBD2. Trimming took 1 base from V and 6 from J; bases not matched to a gene: 12. Germline assignment: CDR1 SGHVS and CDR2 FQNEAQ. The CDR3 is 18 amino acids.

This clone was observed a few times. This chain links TRBV28 with TRBJ1-2; 7 bases line up with TRBD1. V trimming: 6 bases; J trimming: 7 bases; junction bases outside the gene matches: 8. The CDR3 is 13 amino acids. Germline V gene sequence: CDR1 MDHEN, CDR2 SYDVKM. In DNA, the CDR3 is TGTGCCAGCAGCCCACAGGGGAAGATTGGCTACACCTTC. This sequence encodes CASSPQGKIGYTF.

CDR3 residues: CASSLDGGAGELFF. In nucleotides, the CDR3 is TGTGCCAGCAGCTTGGATGGGGGGGCCGGGGAGCTGTTTTTT. This rearrangement joins TRBV7-8 to TRBJ2-2, with 7 positions matching TRBD2. With V trimmed by 3 bases and J by 6 bases, 4 bases remained unmatched. The CDR3 runs to 14 residues. Looked up from germline, CDR1 is SGHVS and CDR2 is FQNEAQ.

The chain has TRBV28 and TRBJ2-6; possible D gene TRBD1, 6 bases. Germline V gives CDR1 MDHEN, CDR2 SYDVKM. This CDR3 contains 16 residues. V was trimmed by 5 bases and J by 3 bases, leaving 14 bases between them. Here the CDR3 DNA reads TGTGCCAGCAGTCCAGTACAGGGTTTTGGGGCCAACGTCCTGACTTTC. Translating gives CASSPVQGFGANVLTF.

This clone has a handful of counts. This chain's CDR3 is CASGLWQGDYGYTF. The DNA for the CDR3 is TGTGCTAGTGGTTTGTGGCAGGGGGACTATGGCTACACCTTC. The V gene is TRBV12-5, the J gene TRBJ1-2, with 7 positions matching TRBD1. J lost 3 bases, V lost 2 bases, and 3 bases had no gene match. The CDR3 sequence is 14 residues long. Per the germline V gene, CDR1 is LGHNT and CDR2 is FRNRAP.

In its sample, this clone was seen a few times. V is TRBV2 and J is TRBJ2-1; 7 positions match TRBD2. CDR1 is SNHLY and CDR2 is FYNNEI in the germline V gene. V gave up 2 bases and J gave up 9 bases; unmatched junction bases: 4. This CDR3 has 13 amino acids. DNA of the CDR3: TGTGCCAGCAGTGAAAGACTAGCAAGTGAGCAGTTCTTC. Translation: CASSERLASEQFF. The variable domain in full, completed from reference TRBV2 and TRBJ2-1, reads EPEVTQTPSHQVTQMGQEVILRCVPISNHLYFYWYRQILGQKVEFLVSFYNNEISEKSEIFDDQFSVERPDGSNFTLKIRSTKLEDSAMYFCASSERLASEQFFGPGTRLTVL.